The sequence of this T cell receptor (beta chain) was determined in a study of OX40 agonist ivuxolimab in advanced cancers. Study information: Enrollees could have had prior anti-PD-1, anti-PD-L1 or anti-CTLA-4 therapy, which about 40% had received.

Findings and limits, study-wide: Doses of 0.1 to 3.0 mg/kg were accompanied by clonal expansion of CD4+ and CD8+ blood T cells by week 6. The antigens recognized by the expanded peripheral T cells, that is their antigen specificity, were not determined. Compared with others, partial responders at 0.1-3.0 mg/kg displayed clonal expansion among the lowest.

Assay: immunoSEQ multiplex PCR; the TCRdb copy retains only in-frame clones and omits some. The data contain tens of thousands of clones, 85% to 90% of them singletons. CDR1 SGHNT and CDR2 YENEEA come from the germline V gene. The junction had 6 bases not matched to a gene; V was cut back by 5 bases and J by 8 bases. The CDR3 length is 13 residues. As concerns this clone: What it binds is unknown.

The origin of this receptor is an adult with an advanced solid tumor such as melanoma, head and neck, liver or kidney cancer. This chain connects TRBV11-3 to TRBJ1-1, with 9 bases lining up with TRBD1. The sample here was CD4+ or CD8+ T cells sorted from blood, taken in a trial of the OX40 agonist ivuxolimab. The CDR3 here is CASSPGQGLEAFF. The DNA of the CDR3 is TGTGCCAGCAGCCCGGGACAGGGCTTGGAAGCTTTCTTT.